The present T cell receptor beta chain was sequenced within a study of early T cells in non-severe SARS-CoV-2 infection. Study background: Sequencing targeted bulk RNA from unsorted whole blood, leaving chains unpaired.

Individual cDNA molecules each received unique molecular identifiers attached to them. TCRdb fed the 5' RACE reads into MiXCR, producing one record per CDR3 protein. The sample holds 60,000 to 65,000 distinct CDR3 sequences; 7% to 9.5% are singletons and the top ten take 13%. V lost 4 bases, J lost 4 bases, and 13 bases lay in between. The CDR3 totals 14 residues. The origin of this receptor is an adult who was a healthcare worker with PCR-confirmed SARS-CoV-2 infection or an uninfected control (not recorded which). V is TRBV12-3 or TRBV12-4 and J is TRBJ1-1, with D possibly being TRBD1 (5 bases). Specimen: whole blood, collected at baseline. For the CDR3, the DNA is TGTGCCAGCAGTTGGGCCTTGGGGGGCACTGAAGCTTTCTTT. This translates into CASSWALGGTEAFF.